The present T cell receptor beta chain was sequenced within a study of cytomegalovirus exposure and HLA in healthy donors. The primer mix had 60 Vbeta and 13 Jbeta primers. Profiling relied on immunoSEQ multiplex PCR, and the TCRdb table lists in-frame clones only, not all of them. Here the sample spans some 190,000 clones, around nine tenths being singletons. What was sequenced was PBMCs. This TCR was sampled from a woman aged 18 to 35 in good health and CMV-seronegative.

The CDR3 DNA is TGTGCCAGCGGGAGACTAGCGGGACGAGAGACCCAGTACTTC. It yields the protein CASGRLAGRETQYF. This rearrangement joins TRBV27 to TRBJ2-5, with 11 bases that match TRBD2. The CDR3 contains 14 residues. Germline V gene data show CDR1 as MNHEY and CDR2 as SMNVEV (reference sequence). The V segment lost 8 bases and the J segment 4 bases; nucleotides outside the gene matches: 6.